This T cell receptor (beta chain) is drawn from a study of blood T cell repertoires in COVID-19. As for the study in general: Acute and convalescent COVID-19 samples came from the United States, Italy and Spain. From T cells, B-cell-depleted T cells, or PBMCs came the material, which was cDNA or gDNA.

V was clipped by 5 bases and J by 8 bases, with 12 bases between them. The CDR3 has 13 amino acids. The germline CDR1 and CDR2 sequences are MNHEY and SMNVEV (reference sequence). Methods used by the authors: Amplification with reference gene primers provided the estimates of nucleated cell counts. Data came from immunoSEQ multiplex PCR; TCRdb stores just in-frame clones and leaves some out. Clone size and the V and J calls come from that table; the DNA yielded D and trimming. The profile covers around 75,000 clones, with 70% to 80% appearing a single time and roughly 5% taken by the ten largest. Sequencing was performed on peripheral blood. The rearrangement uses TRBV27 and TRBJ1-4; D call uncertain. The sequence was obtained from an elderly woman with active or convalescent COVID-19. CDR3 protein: CASSPWSGEKLFF. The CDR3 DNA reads TGTGCCAGCAGTCCCTGGTCGGGAGAAAAACTGTTTTTT.